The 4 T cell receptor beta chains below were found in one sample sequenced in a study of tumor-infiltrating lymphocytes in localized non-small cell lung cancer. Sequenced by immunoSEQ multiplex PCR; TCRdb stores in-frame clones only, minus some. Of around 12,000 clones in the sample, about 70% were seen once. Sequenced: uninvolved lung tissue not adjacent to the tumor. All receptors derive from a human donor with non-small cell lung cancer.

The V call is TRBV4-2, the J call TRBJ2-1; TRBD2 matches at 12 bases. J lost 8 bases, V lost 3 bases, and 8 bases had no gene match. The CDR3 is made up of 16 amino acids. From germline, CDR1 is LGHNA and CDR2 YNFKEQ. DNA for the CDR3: TGTGCCAGCAGCCATTCTAGCGGGAGGGCCGTCTATGAGCAGTTCTTC. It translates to CASSHSSGRAVYEQFF.

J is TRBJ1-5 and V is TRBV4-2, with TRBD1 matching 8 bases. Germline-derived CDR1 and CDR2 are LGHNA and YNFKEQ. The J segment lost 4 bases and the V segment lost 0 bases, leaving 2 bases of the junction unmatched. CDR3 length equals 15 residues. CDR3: CASSQDGQGNQPQHF. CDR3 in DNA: TGTGCCAGCAGCCAAGACGGACAGGGTAATCAGCCCCAGCATTTT.

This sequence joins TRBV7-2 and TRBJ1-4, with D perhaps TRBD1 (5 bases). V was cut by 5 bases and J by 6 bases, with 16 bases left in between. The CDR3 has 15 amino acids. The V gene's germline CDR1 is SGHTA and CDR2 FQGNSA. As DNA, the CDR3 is TGTGCCAGCAGCGCTCAATGGGGCACGGATGAAAAACTGTTTTTT. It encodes CASSAQWGTDEKLFF.

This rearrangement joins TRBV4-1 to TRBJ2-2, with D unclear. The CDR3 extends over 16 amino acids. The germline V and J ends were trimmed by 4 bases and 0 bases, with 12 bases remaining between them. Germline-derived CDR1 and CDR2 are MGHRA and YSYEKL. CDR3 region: CASSLREVTNTGELFF. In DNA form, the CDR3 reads TGCGCCAGCAGCCTTCGTGAAGTTACGAACACCGGGGAGCTGTTTTTT.